This TCR beta chain was obtained from a study of OX40 agonist ivuxolimab in advanced cancers. Profiling relied on immunoSEQ multiplex PCR, and the TCRdb table lists in-frame clones only, not all of them. The sample lists approximately 65,000 clones, roughly 90% seen once, with roughly 0.6% in the top ten. Germline CDR1 and CDR2: SGHAT and FQNNGV. Trimming shortened V by 3 bases and J by 6 bases, and 11 bases separated the two germline ends. CDR3 length: 13 residues. The sequences come from CD4+ or CD8+ T cells sorted from blood, collected in a trial of the OX40 agonist ivuxolimab. The rearrangement links TRBV11-2 to TRBJ1-2; TRBD1 might be the D (5 bases). The clonotype originates from an adult with an advanced solid tumor such as melanoma, head and neck, liver or kidney cancer. The CDR3 reads CASSFWGVDGYTF. The DNA for the CDR3 is TGTGCCAGCAGCTTCTGGGGGGTAGATGGCTACACCTTC.